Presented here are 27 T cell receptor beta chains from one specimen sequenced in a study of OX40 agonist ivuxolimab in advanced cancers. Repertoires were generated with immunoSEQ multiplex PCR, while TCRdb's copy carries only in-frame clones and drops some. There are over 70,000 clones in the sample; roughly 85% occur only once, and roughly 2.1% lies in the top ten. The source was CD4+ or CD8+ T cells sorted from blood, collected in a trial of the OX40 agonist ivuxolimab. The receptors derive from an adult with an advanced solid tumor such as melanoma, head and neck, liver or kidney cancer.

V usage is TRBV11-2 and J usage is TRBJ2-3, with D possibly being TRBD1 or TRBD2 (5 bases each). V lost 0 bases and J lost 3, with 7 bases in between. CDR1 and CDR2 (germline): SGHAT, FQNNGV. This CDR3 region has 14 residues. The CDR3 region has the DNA TGTGCCAGCAGCTTAGACTGGGGGACAGATACGCAGTATTTT. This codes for CASSLDWGTDTQYF.

The CDR3 reads CASSAGLALTDTQYF. CDR3 bases: TGTGCCAGCAGCGCGGGACTAGCGTTGACAGATACGCAGTATTTT. J is TRBJ2-3 and V is TRBV5-4, with 10 bases lining up with TRBD2. With 4 bases clipped from V and 3 bases from J, the junction kept 5 bases outside the gene matches. This CDR3 is 15 amino acids long. Germline assignment: CDR1 SGHNT and CDR2 YYREEE (reference sequence).

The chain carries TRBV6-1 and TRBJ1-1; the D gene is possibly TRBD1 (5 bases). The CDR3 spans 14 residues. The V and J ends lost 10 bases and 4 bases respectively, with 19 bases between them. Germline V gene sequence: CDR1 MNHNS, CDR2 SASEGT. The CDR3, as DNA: TGTGCCAACTCGTGGCGGGACGGGGGCACTGAAGCTTTCTTT. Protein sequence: CANSWRDGGTEAFF.

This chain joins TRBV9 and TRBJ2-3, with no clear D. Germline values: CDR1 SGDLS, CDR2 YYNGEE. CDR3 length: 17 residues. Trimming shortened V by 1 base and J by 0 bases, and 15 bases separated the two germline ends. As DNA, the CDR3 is TGTGCCAGCAGCGTAATTGGCGCAGGAACAAGCACAGATACGCAGTATTTT. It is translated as CASSVIGAGTSTDTQYF.

For the CDR3, the DNA is TGTGCCAGCAGTGACGGGGGGGACGCCGAGCAGTACTTC. This translates into CASSDGGDAEQYF. V is TRBV6-1 and J is TRBJ2-7; 8 bases agree with TRBD2. V lost 3 bases to trimming and J lost 6 bases; unmatched junction nucleotides: 4. There are 13 residues in the CDR3. Germline V gives CDR1 MNHNS, CDR2 SASEGT.

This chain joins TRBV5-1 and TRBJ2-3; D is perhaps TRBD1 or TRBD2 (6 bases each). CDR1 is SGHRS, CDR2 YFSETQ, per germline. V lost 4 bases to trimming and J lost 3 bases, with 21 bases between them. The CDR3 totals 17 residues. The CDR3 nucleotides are TGCGCCAGCAGCCGCCATTTTAGAGGAGGGGGGACAGATACGCAGTATTTT. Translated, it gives CASSRHFRGGGTDTQYF. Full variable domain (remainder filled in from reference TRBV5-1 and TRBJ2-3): KAGVTQTPRYLIKTRGQQVTLSCSPISGHRSVSWYQQTPGQGLQFLFEYFSETQRNKGNFPGRFSGRQFSNSRSEMNVSTLELGDSALYLCASSRHFRGGGTDTQYFGPGTRLTVL.

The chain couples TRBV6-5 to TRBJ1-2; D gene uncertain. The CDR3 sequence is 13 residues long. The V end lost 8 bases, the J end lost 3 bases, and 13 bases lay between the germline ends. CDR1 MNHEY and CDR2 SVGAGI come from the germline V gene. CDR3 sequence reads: CASSRGRHYGYTF. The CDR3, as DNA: TGTGCCAGCTCACGGGGAAGGCACTATGGCTACACCTTC.

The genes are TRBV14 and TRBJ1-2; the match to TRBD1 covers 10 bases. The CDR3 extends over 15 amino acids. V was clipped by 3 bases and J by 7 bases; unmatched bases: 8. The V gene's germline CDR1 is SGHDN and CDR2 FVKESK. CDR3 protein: CASSHTGTGASGYTF. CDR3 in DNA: TGTGCCAGCAGCCACACCGGGACAGGGGCTAGTGGCTACACCTTC.

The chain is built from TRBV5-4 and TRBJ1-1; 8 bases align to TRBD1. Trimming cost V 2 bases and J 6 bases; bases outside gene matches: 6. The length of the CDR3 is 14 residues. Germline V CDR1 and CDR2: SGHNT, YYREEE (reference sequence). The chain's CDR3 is CASSLDRGGAEAFF. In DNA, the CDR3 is TGTGCCAGCAGCTTAGACAGGGGTGGCGCTGAAGCTTTCTTT. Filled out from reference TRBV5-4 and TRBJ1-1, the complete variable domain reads ETGVTQSPTHLIKTRGQQVTLRCSSQSGHNTVSWYQQALGQGPQFIFQYYREEENGRGNFPPRFSGLQFPNYSSELNVNALELDDSALYLCASSLDRGGAEAFFGQGTRLTVV.

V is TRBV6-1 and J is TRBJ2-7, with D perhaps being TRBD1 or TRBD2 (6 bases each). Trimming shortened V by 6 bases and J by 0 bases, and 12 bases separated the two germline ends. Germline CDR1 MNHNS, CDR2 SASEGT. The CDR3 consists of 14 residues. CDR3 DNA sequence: TGTGCCAGCAGACTGGGGGGCGTCTCCTACGAGCAGTACTTC. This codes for CASRLGGVSYEQYF.

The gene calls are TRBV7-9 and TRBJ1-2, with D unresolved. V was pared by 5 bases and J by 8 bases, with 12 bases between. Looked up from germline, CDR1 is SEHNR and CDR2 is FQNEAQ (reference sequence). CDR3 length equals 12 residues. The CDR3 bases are TGTGCCAGCAGCCCTGGGGAGCGGGGCTACACCTTC. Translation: CASSPGERGYTF. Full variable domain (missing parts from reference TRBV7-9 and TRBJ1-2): DTGVSQNPRHKITKRGQNVTFRCDPISEHNRLYWYRQTLGQGPEFLTYFQNEAQLEKSRLLSDRFSAERPKGSFSTLEIQRTEQGDSAMYLCASSPGERGYTFGSGTRLTVV.

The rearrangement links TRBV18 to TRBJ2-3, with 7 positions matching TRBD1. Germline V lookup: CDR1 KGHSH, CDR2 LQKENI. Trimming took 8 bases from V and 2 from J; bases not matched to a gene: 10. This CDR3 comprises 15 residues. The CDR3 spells CASGEGAQDTDTQYF. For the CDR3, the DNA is TGTGCCAGCGGCGAGGGGGCGCAGGACACAGATACGCAGTATTTT.

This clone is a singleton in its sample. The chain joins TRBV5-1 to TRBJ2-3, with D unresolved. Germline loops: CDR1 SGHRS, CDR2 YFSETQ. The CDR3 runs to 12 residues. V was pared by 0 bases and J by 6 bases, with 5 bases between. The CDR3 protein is CASSLGWDTQYF. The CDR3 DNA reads TGCGCCAGCAGCTTGGGATGGGATACGCAGTATTTT.

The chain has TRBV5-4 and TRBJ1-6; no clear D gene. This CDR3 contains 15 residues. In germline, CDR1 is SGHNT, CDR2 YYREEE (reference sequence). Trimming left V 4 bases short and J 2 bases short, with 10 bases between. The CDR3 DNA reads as TGTGCCAGCAGCCAGGAGCGAACCTATAATTCACCCCTCCACTTT. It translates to CASSQERTYNSPLHF. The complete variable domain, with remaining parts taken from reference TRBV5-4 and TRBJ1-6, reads ETGVTQSPTHLIKTRGQQVTLRCSSQSGHNTVSWYQQALGQGPQFIFQYYREEENGRGNFPPRFSGLQFPNYSSELNVNALELDDSALYLCASSQERTYNSPLHFGNGTRLTVT.

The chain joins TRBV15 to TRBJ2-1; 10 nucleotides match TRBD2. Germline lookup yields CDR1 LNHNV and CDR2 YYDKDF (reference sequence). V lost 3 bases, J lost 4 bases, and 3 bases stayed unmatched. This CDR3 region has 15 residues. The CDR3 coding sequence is TGTGCCACCAGCAGGGAAGCGGGGGGGTACAATGAGCAGTTCTTC. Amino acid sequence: CATSREAGGYNEQFF.

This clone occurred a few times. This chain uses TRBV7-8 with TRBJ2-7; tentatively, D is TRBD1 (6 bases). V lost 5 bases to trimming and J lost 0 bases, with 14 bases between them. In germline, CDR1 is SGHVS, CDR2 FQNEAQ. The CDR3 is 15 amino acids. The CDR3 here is CASSVPRDTSYEQYF. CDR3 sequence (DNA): TGTGCCAGCAGCGTACCCCGGGACACCTCCTACGAGCAGTACTTC.

CDR3 region: CASSLSSGRNNSPLHF. CDR3 in DNA: TGTGCCAGCAGCTTGTCGTCGGGCAGAAATAATTCACCCCTCCACTTT. The chain employs TRBV5-4 and TRBJ1-6; D not certain. V shed 1 base and J shed 5 bases, with 13 bases lying between them. The CDR3 totals 16 residues. The germline gives CDR1 SGHNT, CDR2 YYREEE (reference sequence).

The CDR3 loop reads CASSPTEKSYNEQFF. CDR3 sequence (DNA): TGTGCCAGCAGCCCGACAGAAAAATCCTACAATGAGCAGTTCTTC. The chain employs TRBV4-2 and TRBJ2-1; possible D gene TRBD1, 5 bases. V lost 4 bases and J 1 base, leaving 11 bases between the germline ends. CDR3 length equals 15 residues. Per germline, CDR1 LGHNA and CDR2 YNFKEQ.

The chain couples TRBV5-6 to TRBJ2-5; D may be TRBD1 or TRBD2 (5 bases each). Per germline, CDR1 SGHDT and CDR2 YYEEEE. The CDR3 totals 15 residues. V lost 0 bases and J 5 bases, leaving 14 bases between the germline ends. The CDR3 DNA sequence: TGTGCCAGCAGCTTGGCGAGGGGCGCTCGTGAGACCCAGTACTTC. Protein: CASSLARGARETQYF. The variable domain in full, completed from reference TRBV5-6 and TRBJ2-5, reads DAGVTQSPTHLIKTRGQQVTLRCSPKSGHDTVSWYQQALGQGPQFIFQYYEEEERQRGNFPDRFSGHQFPNYSSELNVNALLLGDSALYLCASSLARGARETQYFGPGTRLLVL.

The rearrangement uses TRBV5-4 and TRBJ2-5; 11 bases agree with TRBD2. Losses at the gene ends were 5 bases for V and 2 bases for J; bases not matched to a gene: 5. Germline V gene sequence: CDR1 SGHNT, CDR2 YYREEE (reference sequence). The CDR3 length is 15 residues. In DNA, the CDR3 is TGTGCCAGCAGATCCGGACTAGCGGGTCAAGAGACCCAGTACTTC. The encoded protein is CASRSGLAGQETQYF.

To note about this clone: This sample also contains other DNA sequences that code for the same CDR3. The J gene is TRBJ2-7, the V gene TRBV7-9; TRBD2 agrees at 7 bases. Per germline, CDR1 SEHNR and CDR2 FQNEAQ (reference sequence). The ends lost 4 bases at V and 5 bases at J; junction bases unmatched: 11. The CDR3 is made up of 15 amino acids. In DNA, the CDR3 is TGTGCCAGCAGCTCGGGGGGAGTGCAACGGCACGAGCAGTACTTC. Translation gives CASSSGGVQRHEQYF.

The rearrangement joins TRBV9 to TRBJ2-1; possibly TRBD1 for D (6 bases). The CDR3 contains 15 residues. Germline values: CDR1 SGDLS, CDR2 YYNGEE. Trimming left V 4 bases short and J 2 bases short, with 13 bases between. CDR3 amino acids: CASSLQGLPYNEQFF. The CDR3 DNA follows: TGTGCCAGCAGCTTACAGGGCCTACCCTACAATGAGCAGTTCTTC.

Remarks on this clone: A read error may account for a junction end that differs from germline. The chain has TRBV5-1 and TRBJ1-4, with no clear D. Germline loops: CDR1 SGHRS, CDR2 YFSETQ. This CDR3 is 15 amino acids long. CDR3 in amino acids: CASSLYSATNEKLFF. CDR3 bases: TGTGCCAGCAGCCTCTACAGTGCAACTAATGAAAAACTGTTTTTT. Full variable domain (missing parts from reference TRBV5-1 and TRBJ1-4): KAGVTQTPRYLIKTRGQQVTLSCSPISGHRSVSWYQQTPGQGLQFLFEYFSETQRNKGNFPGRFSGRQFSNSRSEMNVSTLELGDSALYLCASSLYSATNEKLFFGSGTQLSVL.

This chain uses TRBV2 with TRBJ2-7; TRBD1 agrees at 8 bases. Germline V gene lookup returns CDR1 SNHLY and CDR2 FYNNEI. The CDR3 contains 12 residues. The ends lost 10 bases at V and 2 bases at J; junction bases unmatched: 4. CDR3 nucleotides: TGTGCCAACAGGGGGACAGCCTACGAGCAGTACTTC. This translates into CANRGTAYEQYF.

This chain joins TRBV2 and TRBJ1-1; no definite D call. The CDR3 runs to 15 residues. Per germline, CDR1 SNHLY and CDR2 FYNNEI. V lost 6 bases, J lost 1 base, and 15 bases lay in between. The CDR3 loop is CASSAEGRWNTEAFF. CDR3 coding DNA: TGTGCCAGCAGCGCCGAAGGGCGATGGAACACTGAAGCTTTCTTT.

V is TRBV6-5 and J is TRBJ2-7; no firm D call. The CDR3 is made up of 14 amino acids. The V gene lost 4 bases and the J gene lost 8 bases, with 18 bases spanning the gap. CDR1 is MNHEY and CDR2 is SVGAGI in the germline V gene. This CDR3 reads CASSSASHNPKQYF. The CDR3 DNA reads TGTGCCAGCAGTTCCGCGAGTCATAATCCTAAGCAGTACTTC.

CDR3 coding DNA: TGTGCCTGGAGTGTATCTTTTAGCGGGGGGGCGGGACAGCAGTACTTC. Its translation is CAWSVSFSGGAGQQYF. The rearrangement joins TRBV30 to TRBJ2-7, with 11 bases fitting TRBD2. V gave up 0 bases and J gave up 8 bases; unmatched junction bases: 12. CDR1 and CDR2 from the germline V gene are GTSNPN and SVGIG (reference sequence). The length of the CDR3 is 16 residues.